These T cell receptor beta chains were read from a single sample in a study of blood T cell repertoires in COVID-19. Repertoires were generated with immunoSEQ multiplex PCR, while TCRdb's copy carries only in-frame clones and drops some. The sample gives 150,000 to 200,000 clones, 88% of which show up once; around 24% is in the top ten. The sequenced sample was peripheral blood. The source of these receptors is a man between 60 and 75 years old with acute or convalescent COVID-19. CDR3s include the opening cysteine and the closing phenylalanine or tryptophan. D genes are given only for firm matches. Clone size is not always given. Where it is, it says once, few, many or a class for expanded clones.

V gene: TRBV19; J gene: TRBJ2-1; clone size: NA; D gene: NA; CDR3 DNA: TGTGCCAGTAGCACTTACCGGAATGAGCAGTTCTTC; CDR3 protein: CASSTYRNEQFF
V gene: TRBV7-3; J gene: TRBJ2-3; clone size: NA; D gene: NA; CDR3 DNA: TGTGCCAGCAGCAAAAGACATCTTGGGGATACGCAGTATTTT; CDR3 protein: CASSKRHLGDTQYF
V gene: TRBV6-4; J gene: TRBJ2-3; clone size: NA; D gene: NA; CDR3 DNA: TGTGCCAGCAGTGACTCGACTGGGGATACGCAGTATTTT; CDR3 protein: CASSDSTGDTQYF
V gene: TRBV10-3; J gene: TRBJ2-3; clone size: once; D gene: NA; CDR3 DNA: TGTGCCATCAGGTTTTCGAGCGGAGATACGCAGTATTTT; CDR3 protein: CAIRFSSGDTQYF
V gene: TRBV24-1; J gene: TRBJ2-3; clone size: NA; D gene: NA; CDR3 DNA: TGTGCCACCAGTGATTCTGGCACGAGCACAGATACGCAGTATTTT; CDR3 protein: CATSDSGTSTDTQYF
V gene: TRBV7-3; J gene: TRBJ2-1; clone size: NA; D gene: TRBD1; CDR3 DNA: TGTGCCAGCAGCCTTGGACAGGGGGCAGGCAATGAGCAGTTCTTC; CDR3 protein: CASSLGQGAGNEQFF
V gene: TRBV5-5; J gene: TRBJ1-6; clone size: NA; D gene: NA; CDR3 DNA: TGTGCCAGCAGCTTGGGTCAGTATAATTCACCCCTCCACTTT; CDR3 protein: CASSLGQYNSPLHF
V gene: TRBV24-1; J gene: TRBJ2-1; clone size: NA; D gene: NA; CDR3 DNA: TGTGCCACCAGTGGGCTAGCCCCAAGGGATGAGCAGTTCTTC; CDR3 protein: CATSGLAPRDEQFF
V gene: TRBV19; J gene: TRBJ1-1; clone size: NA; D gene: TRBD1; CDR3 DNA: TGTGCCAGTAGTCTCGCTACAGGGGCGAACACTGAAGCTTTCTTT; CDR3 protein: CASSLATGANTEAFF
V gene: TRBV9; J gene: TRBJ1-2; clone size: NA; D gene: NA; CDR3 DNA: TGTGCCAGCAGCTCGGGAGAGGCTTGGAGCGGCTATGGCTACACCTTC; CDR3 protein: CASSSGEAWSGYGYTF
V gene: TRBV21-1; J gene: TRBJ2-1; clone size: NA; D gene: NA; CDR3 DNA: TGTGCCAGCAGCAACCCCGCGTACAATGAGCAGTTCTTC; CDR3 protein: CASSNPAYNEQFF
V gene: TRBV5-5; J gene: TRBJ2-5; clone size: NA; D gene: NA; CDR3 DNA: TGTGCCAGCGGCAGGGATCAAGAGACCCAGTACTTC; CDR3 protein: CASGRDQETQYF
V gene: TRBV9; J gene: TRBJ2-3; clone size: NA; D gene: NA; CDR3 DNA: TGTGCCAGCAGCGAGGGGATGGGAGGCGATGGAGATACGCAGTATTTT; CDR3 protein: CASSEGMGGDGDTQYF
V gene: TRBV24-1; J gene: TRBJ2-6; clone size: few; D gene: TRBD1; CDR3 DNA: TGTGCCACCAGTGACTCAACACAGGGGGCTGGGGCCAACGTCCTGACTTTC; CDR3 protein: CATSDSTQGAGANVLTF
V gene: TRBV5-5; J gene: TRBJ1-6; clone size: once; D gene: NA; CDR3 DNA: TGTGCCAGCAGCCCAATCGCAGGGTCCCTGCGAACGTCCCTCCACTTT; CDR3 protein: CASSPIAGSLRTSLHF
V gene: TRBV19; J gene: TRBJ1-2; clone size: NA; D gene: NA; CDR3 DNA: TGTGCCAGTGCTCCAGGGAATGGGTATGGCTACACCTTC; CDR3 protein: CASAPGNGYGYTF
V gene: TRBV6-2/TRBV6-3; J gene: TRBJ1-1; clone size: NA; D gene: NA; CDR3 DNA: TGTGCCAGCAGTTACCCTTCAGCGGGAGTTGGGAACACTGAAGCTTTCTTT; CDR3 protein: CASSYPSAGVGNTEAFF
V gene: TRBV18; J gene: TRBJ1-2; clone size: NA; D gene: TRBD1; CDR3 DNA: TGTGCCAGCTCACCGCAGGGACAGGGAAGCGGCTACACCTTC; CDR3 protein: CASSPQGQGSGYTF
V gene: TRBV9; J gene: TRBJ1-1; clone size: few; D gene: NA; CDR3 DNA: TGTGCCAGCGGACGACGAGGGGGCACTGAAGCTTTCTTT; CDR3 protein: CASGRRGGTEAFF
V gene: TRBV11-3; J gene: TRBJ2-7; clone size: NA; D gene: NA; CDR3 DNA: TGTGCCAGCAGCTTAGACCCGCATCGGGAGCAGTACTTC; CDR3 protein: CASSLDPHREQYF
V gene: TRBV12-3/TRBV12-4; J gene: TRBJ1-1; clone size: NA; D gene: NA; CDR3 DNA: TGTGCCAGCAGTCCCCCAGGTCCCCCTGAGGCTTTCTTT; CDR3 protein: CASSPPGPPEAFF
V gene: TRBV21-1; J gene: TRBJ2-7; clone size: NA; D gene: NA; CDR3 DNA: TGTGCCAGCAGCAAAGATCGACAGGGATTAGTCTACGAGCAGTACTTC; CDR3 protein: CASSKDRQGLVYEQYF
V gene: TRBV30; J gene: TRBJ1-1; clone size: NA; D gene: NA; CDR3 DNA: TGTGCCTGGATCAAGAGCACTGAAGCTTTCTTT; CDR3 protein: CAWIKSTEAFF
V gene: TRBV12-5; J gene: TRBJ2-2; clone size: few; D gene: NA; CDR3 DNA: TGTGCTAGTGGTTTGGCTCAGGGTAGTGTGTTAGACGGGGAGCTGTTTTTT; CDR3 protein: CASGLAQGSVLDGELFF
V gene: TRBV19; J gene: TRBJ1-5; clone size: NA; D gene: TRBD1; CDR3 DNA: TGTGCCAGTAGTACCCGTAAAAAATTTGAGACAGGGACGGTAAAGACCCAGCATTTT; CDR3 protein: CASSTRKKFETGTVKTQHF
V gene: TRBV5-1; J gene: TRBJ2-1; clone size: NA; D gene: TRBD2; CDR3 DNA: TGCGCCAGCAGCTTGGGGACTAGCGGGGTTGAGCAGTTCTTC; CDR3 protein: CASSLGTSGVEQFF